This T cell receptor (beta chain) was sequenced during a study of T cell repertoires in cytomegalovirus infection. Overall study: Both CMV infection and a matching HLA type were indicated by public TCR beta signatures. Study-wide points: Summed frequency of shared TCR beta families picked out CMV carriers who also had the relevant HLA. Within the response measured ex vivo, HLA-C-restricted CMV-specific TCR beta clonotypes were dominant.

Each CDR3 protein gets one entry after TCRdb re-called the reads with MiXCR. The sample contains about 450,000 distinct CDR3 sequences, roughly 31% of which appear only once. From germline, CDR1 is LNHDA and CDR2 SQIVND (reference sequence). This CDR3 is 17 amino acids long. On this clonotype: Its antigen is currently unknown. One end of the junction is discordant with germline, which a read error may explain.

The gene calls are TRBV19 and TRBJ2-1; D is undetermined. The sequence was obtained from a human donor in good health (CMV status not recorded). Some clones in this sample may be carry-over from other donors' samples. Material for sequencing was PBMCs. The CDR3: CASSIDHKDIAYNEQLF. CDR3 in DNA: TGTGCCAGTAGTATAGATCATAAGGATATTGCTTACAATGAGCAGTTATTC.